Below are 5 T cell receptor beta chains sequenced from a single sample in a study of blood T cells in healthy people across ages. With a J-beta primer mix and a sample-barcoded 5' primer, a second PCR ran about 7 to 12 cycles. TCRdb re-derived calls from the 5' RACE reads in MiXCR, one entry per CDR3 protein. The data hold some 290,000 distinct CDR3 sequences, with less than 30% observed a single time. Sequenced material: blood. These receptors all come from a woman in her sixties or seventies in good health.

This clonotype has just a few counts. The chain is built from TRBV11-2 and TRBJ2-5; TRBD1 agrees at 8 bases. The DNA end lines up better with TRBJ2-7; the J call may be wrong. The V gene's germline CDR1 is SGHAT and CDR2 FQNNGV. CDR3 size: 12 residues. The CDR3 reads CASGRTGYEQYF. CDR3 bases: TGTGCCAGCGGACGGACAGGGTACGAGCAGTACTTC.

This clonotype was counted only a few times. The rearrangement uses TRBV12-3 or TRBV12-4 and TRBJ1-2, with TRBD1 matching over 9 bases. V lost 1 base to trimming and J lost 13 bases; unmatched junction nucleotides: 10. The CDR3 totals 14 residues. The chain's CDR3 is CASSLGGTGKTFTF. CDR3 bases: TGTGCCAGCAGTTTAGGTGGGACAGGGAAGACTTTCACCTTC.

This clonotype turned up a few times. The chain is built from TRBV20-1 and TRBJ2-7; D possibly corresponds to TRBD2 (5 bases). V shed 5 bases and J shed 5 bases, with 16 bases lying between them. The CDR3 totals 13 residues. From germline, CDR1 is DFQATT and CDR2 SNEGSKA (reference sequence). For the CDR3, the DNA is TGCAGTGCTCGTTCTAGCTTAGGCAACGAGCAGTACTTC. Translating gives CSARSSLGNEQYF.

V and J are TRBV20-1 and TRBJ2-7; possibly TRBD1 for D (6 bases). The ends were cut back, 6 bases at V and 3 bases at J, with 15 bases in the middle. Germline CDR1 reads DFQATT; CDR2 reads SNEGSKA (reference sequence). CDR3 length equals 13 residues. The DNA for the CDR3 is TGCAGTGCCCCAATCAGGGGAAGCTACGAGCAGTACTTC. Its translation: CSAPIRGSYEQYF.

The V call is TRBV27, the J call TRBJ2-5; D possibly uses TRBD1 or TRBD2 (5 bases each). The CDR3 totals 15 residues. Germline CDR1 and CDR2: MNHEY and SMNVEV (reference sequence). V shed 0 bases and J shed 5 bases, with 13 bases lying between them. The DNA of the CDR3 is TGTGCCAGCAGTTTATCAGGGACGGGGTGGGAGACCCAGTACTTC. Amino acids: CASSLSGTGWETQYF.